This is a list of T cell receptor beta chains from one sample in a study of PD-1 blockade in classical Hodgkin lymphoma. Some clones are missing from TCRdb's copy, which holds only in-frame ones; the method was immunoSEQ multiplex PCR. The sample has 46,000 or so clones; about 88% are singletons. This specimen consisted of peripheral blood mononuclear cells (PBMCs), obtained at baseline. The receptors come from a human donor with classical Hodgkin lymphoma. CDR3s include the opening cysteine and the closing phenylalanine or tryptophan. D genes are given only for firm matches. The size of a clone is reported for some rows only, either as once, few or many, or as a class for expanded clones.

size: -
D: TRBD1
V: TRBV2
J: TRBJ1-5
DNA: TGTGCCAGCAGGGGGACAGGGAACAATCAGCCCCAGCATTTT
CDR3: CASRGTGNNQPQHF

size: once
D: -
V: TRBV4-1
J: TRBJ1-2
DNA: TGCGCCAGCAGCCAAGAGCAGGGGTTCGGCGGCTATGGCTACACCTTC
CDR3: CASSQEQGFGGYGYTF

size: once
D: -
V: TRBV7-9
J: TRBJ1-1
DNA: TGTGCCAGCTTAGCAAGGGGGTCGGGGGGTGCTGAAGCTTTCTTT
CDR3: CASLARGSGGAEAFF

size: -
D: TRBD1
V: TRBV4-1
J: TRBJ1-5
DNA: TGCGCCAGCAGCCGATATTATGCAGGGGGCGGTCAGCCCCAGCATTTT
CDR3: CASSRYYAGGGQPQHF

size: once
D: -
V: TRBV6-5
J: TRBJ1-2
DNA: TGTGCCAGCAGATTCAAAAACTATGGCTACACCTTC
CDR3: CASRFKNYGYTF

size: -
D: TRBD1
V: TRBV10-3
J: TRBJ1-2
DNA: TGTGCCATCAGTGACGCCGACAGGGGGCAAGACTATGGCTACACCTTC
CDR3: CAISDADRGQDYGYTF

size: -
D: -
V: TRBV14
J: TRBJ1-1
DNA: TGTGCCAGCAGCCAACAGCCGAACACTGAAGCTTTCTTT
CDR3: CASSQQPNTEAFF

size: -
D: -
V: TRBV12-2
J: TRBJ2-4
DNA: TGTGCAGCAGGGGGGGCAGGACCACACAAAAACATTCAGTACTTC
CDR3: CAAGGAGPHKNIQYF

size: -
D: -
V: TRBV15
J: TRBJ1-3
DNA: TGTGCCACCAGCAGAGAAGCAGGCCTTGTAAACACCATATATTTT
CDR3: CATSREAGLVNTIYF

size: -
D: -
V: TRBV10-3
J: TRBJ2-7
DNA: TGTGCCATCAGTGCGAGTCGGGCTAGAACCTACGAGCAGTACTTC
CDR3: CAISASRARTYEQYF

size: -
D: -
V: TRBV6-5
J: TRBJ1-5
DNA: TGTGCCAGCAGTTTTTCGTGGGGATACAATCAGCCCCAGCATTTT
CDR3: CASSFSWGYNQPQHF

size: few
D: TRBD2
V: TRBV9
J: TRBJ2-7
DNA: TGTGCCAGCAGCGCGACTAGCGGGAGGGCCGCCTACGAGCAGTACTTC
CDR3: CASSATSGRAAYEQYF

size: once
D: -
V: TRBV21-1
J: TRBJ2-7
DNA: TGTGCCAGCAGCAAAGTTCTCCGTTACGAGCAGTACTTC
CDR3: CASSKVLRYEQYF

size: -
D: -
V: TRBV5-1
J: TRBJ1-4
DNA: TGCGCCAGCAGAAGTGATGAAAAACTGTTTTTT
CDR3: CASRSDEKLFF

size: few
D: -
V: TRBV14
J: TRBJ1-1
DNA: TGTGCCAGCAGCCAAGTACCGGGGAAAGCTTTCTTT
CDR3: CASSQVPGKAFF

size: -
D: TRBD2
V: TRBV5-1
J: TRBJ2-7
DNA: TGCGCCAGCAGCTTGGTACTAGCGGGAGGCGAGCAGTACTTC
CDR3: CASSLVLAGGEQYF

size: -
D: -
V: TRBV11-1
J: TRBJ2-7
DNA: TGTGCCAGCAGCCAGAGCTACGAGCAGTACTTC
CDR3: CASSQSYEQYF

size: -
D: TRBD1
V: TRBV6-4
J: TRBJ1-2
DNA: TGTGCCAGCAGTGCCCGTACAGGGGGAAACTATGGCTACACCTTC
CDR3: CASSARTGGNYGYTF